Following are 17 T cell receptor beta chains from one sample sequenced in a study of regulatory T cells in long-lasting Graves disease (dated by TCRdb to 2020 to 2022). To prepare the library, multiplex PCR was applied. Sequencing relied on an Illumina HiSeq 4000. TCR beta libraries were built with iRepertoire HTBI primers and Arm-PCR amplification of CDR3 regions. TCRdb itself trimmed the public reads at Q25 with fastp, ran MiXCR and retained productive beta chains. Under each unique CDR3 protein, matching rows form one entry showing the most common genes and DNA. The sample includes 300,000 to 500,000 distinct CDR3 sequences, with 20% to 25% observed a single time. The ten biggest clones cover around 21% of the sample. The meaning of the sample's time point label: persistent/refractory GD, antithyroid drugs over 5 years with positive TRAb. For both TCR sequencing and RNA sequencing, RNA was extracted from PBMCs using TRIzol.

The sequencing here drew on peripheral blood mononuclear cells (PBMCs), taken when the disease was refractory, from a patient treated with antithyroid drugs. The source is a female donor with Graves disease.

This clonotype was picked up many times. This chain uses TRBV29-1 with TRBJ1-1, with D unresolved. The CDR3 loop spans 12 amino acids. CDR1 is SQVTM and CDR2 is ANQGSEA in the germline V gene. The V and J ends lost 3 bases and 1 base respectively, with 6 bases between them. The CDR3 DNA follows: TGCAGCGTTGAGAGGGCGAACACTGAAGCTTTCTTT. It is translated as CSVERANTEAFF.

This clonotype was counted many times. The genes are TRBV5-4 and TRBJ2-5, with 16 bases aligning to TRBD2. V was pared by 4 bases and J by 4 bases, with 4 bases of the junction left unmatched. Germline assignment: CDR1 SGHNT and CDR2 YYREEE (reference sequence). There are 16 residues in the CDR3. CDR3: CASSAGTSGRAETQYF. The CDR3 DNA follows: TGTGCCAGCAGCGCCGGGACTAGCGGGAGGGCAGAGACCCAGTACTTC. The full variable domain, completed using reference TRBV5-4 and TRBJ2-5, is ETGVTQSPTHLIKTRGQQVTLRCSSQSGHNTVSWYQQALGQGPQFIFQYYREEENGRGNFPPRFSGLQFPNYSSELNVNALELDDSALYLCASSAGTSGRAETQYFGPGTRLLVL.

This chain connects TRBV7-2 to TRBJ1-5; 7 positions agree with TRBD1. Trimming cost V 5 bases and J 4 bases; bases outside gene matches: 8. CDR3 size: 15 residues. Germline loops: CDR1 SGHTA, CDR2 FQGNSA. The DNA for the CDR3 is TGTGCCAGCAGCATGACAGGGATGGGAAATCAGCCCCAGCATTTT. It specifies CASSMTGMGNQPQHF.

This clonotype was picked up a small number of times. In nucleotides, the CDR3 is TGTGCCAGCAGCCAAACCCGACAGGTGTCCTACGAGCAGTACTTC. This sequence encodes CASSQTRQVSYEQYF. The rearrangement uses TRBV3-1 and TRBJ2-7; tentative D call: TRBD1 (6 bases). The germline V gene has CDR1 LGHDT and CDR2 YNNKEL (reference sequence). This CDR3 comprises 15 residues. Trimming cost V 2 bases and J 1 base, with 12 bases left between them.

This clonotype was detected many times. The V call is TRBV6-5, the J call TRBJ2-7; 8 nucleotides line up with TRBD2. From germline, CDR1 is MNHEY and CDR2 SVGAGI. This CDR3 contains 14 residues. J lost 6 bases, V lost 3 bases, and 7 bases had no gene match. The CDR3 DNA sequence: TGTGCCAGCAGTTATGTGGGCGGGAGGAGCGAGCAGTACTTC. This sequence encodes CASSYVGGRSEQYF.

The CDR3 coding sequence is TGTGCCAGCAGTTTATTGCGCCGACTAGCGCGGCGACTAGAGAAGCAGTTCTTC. This translates into CASSLLRRLARRLEKQFF. J is TRBJ2-1 and V is TRBV12-3 or TRBV12-4; 8 bases match TRBD2. J was trimmed by 11 bases and V by 2 bases; bases with no gene match: 20. The CDR3 is 18 amino acids.

This clonotype appeared a few times. The chain links TRBV6-5 to TRBJ1-1; perhaps TRBD1 as D (6 bases). The V gene lost 0 bases and the J gene lost 7 bases, with 21 bases spanning the gap. Germline V gene sequence: CDR1 MNHEY, CDR2 SVGAGI. The length of the CDR3 is 17 residues. DNA for the CDR3: TGTGCCAGCAGTTACTCGAATACAGGGCTGGCCTTGGGTGAAGCTTTCTTT. This translates into CASSYSNTGLALGEAFF.

This clonotype was observed a few times. The V and J genes are TRBV11-2 and TRBJ2-7; D is perhaps TRBD1 (6 bases). V lost 3 bases, J lost 6 bases, and 15 bases lay in between. The CDR3 extends over 14 amino acids. Germline CDR1 and CDR2: SGHAT and FQNNGV. The CDR3 here is CASSFGRGGAEQYF. DNA for the CDR3: TGTGCCAGCAGCTTCGGACGAGGGGGAGCCGAGCAGTACTTC.

This clonotype was counted only a few times. The rearrangement links TRBV18 to TRBJ2-1; possibly TRBD2 for D (5 bases). V gave up 3 bases and J gave up 7 bases, with 10 bases separating them. The CDR3 contains 13 residues. Germline V lookup: CDR1 KGHSH, CDR2 LQKENI. CDR3 residues: CASSPSSGNEQFF. CDR3 sequence (DNA): TGTGCCAGCTCACCGTCCAGCGGTAATGAGCAGTTCTTC.

V is TRBV29-1 and J is TRBJ1-2; unclear D gene. The CDR3 loop spans 12 amino acids. V was trimmed by 4 bases and J by 1 base, leaving 7 bases between them. CDR1 is SQVTM, CDR2 ANQGSEA, per germline. The CDR3 region has the DNA TGCAGCGTTGGGCAGATTAACTATGGCTACACCTTC. Encoded protein: CSVGQINYGYTF.

The chain links TRBV20-1 to TRBJ2-7; D uncertain. Germline loops: CDR1 DFQATT, CDR2 SNEGSKA (reference sequence). The V and J ends lost 4 bases and 2 bases respectively, with 12 bases between them. The CDR3 length is 13 residues. CDR3 residues: CSAILDSPYEQYF. CDR3 DNA sequence: TGCAGTGCTATACTTGATTCTCCCTACGAGCAGTACTTC.

The chain recombines TRBV5-6 with TRBJ2-7; 10 bases fit TRBD1. The trim removed 3 bases at V and 5 bases at J, leaving 8 bases unmatched. From germline, CDR1 is SGHDT and CDR2 YYEEEE. This CDR3 region has 15 residues. The CDR3 region is CASSSTGGVSNEQYF. CDR3 nucleotide sequence: TGTGCCAGCAGCTCGACAGGGGGCGTTTCGAACGAGCAGTACTTC.

V gene TRBV7-2 combines with J gene TRBJ2-5; D is possibly TRBD2 (5 bases). V was clipped by 5 bases and J by 9 bases, with 10 bases between them. In germline, CDR1 is SGHTA, CDR2 FQGNSA. The CDR3 spans 11 residues. The CDR3 is CASSTEEAQYF. CDR3 coding DNA: TGTGCCAGCAGCACGGAGGAGGCCCAGTACTTC.

The chain is built from TRBV20-1 and TRBJ2-1; TRBD2 matches 7 bases. Germline CDR1 and CDR2: DFQATT and SNEGSKA (reference sequence). There are 17 residues in the CDR3. The ends lost 6 bases at V and 4 bases at J; junction bases unmatched: 18. The CDR3 DNA is TGCAGTGCAAGTGTCCTTATCGGGGGACTACGTTACAATGAGCAGTTCTTC. Its protein is CSASVLIGGLRYNEQFF.

This clonotype was seen ten or more times. This chain uses TRBV6-1 with TRBJ1-1; D gene ambiguous. Trimming shortened V by 8 bases and J by 1 base, and 11 bases separated the two germline ends. Germline CDR1 reads MNHNS; CDR2 reads SASEGT. This CDR3 spans 13 amino acids. The CDR3 here is CASRQSRNTEAFF. The CDR3 DNA reads as TGTGCCAGCCGCCAGAGTCGGAACACTGAAGCTTTCTTT.

At least ten counts were recorded for this clonotype. J is TRBJ1-2 and V is TRBV6-9, with D unresolved. V was clipped by 3 bases and J by 0 bases, with 17 bases between them. The CDR3 covers 17 residues. CDR1 is MNHGY, CDR2 SVAAGI, per germline. Here the CDR3 DNA reads TGTGCCAGCAGTTACTCTTTCCCGGCGGATGCTAACTATGGCTACACCTTC. Translated: CASSYSFPADANYGYTF.

This chain links TRBV28 with TRBJ2-7, with D tentatively TRBD1 (8 bases). Germline loops: CDR1 MDHEN, CDR2 SYDVKM. V lost 4 bases, J lost 3 bases, and 16 bases lay in between. The CDR3 loop spans 15 amino acids. The CDR3 reads CASSSYRGGYYEQYF. The CDR3 DNA reads TGTGCCAGCAGTTCGTACAGGGGGGGCTACTACGAGCAGTACTTC.